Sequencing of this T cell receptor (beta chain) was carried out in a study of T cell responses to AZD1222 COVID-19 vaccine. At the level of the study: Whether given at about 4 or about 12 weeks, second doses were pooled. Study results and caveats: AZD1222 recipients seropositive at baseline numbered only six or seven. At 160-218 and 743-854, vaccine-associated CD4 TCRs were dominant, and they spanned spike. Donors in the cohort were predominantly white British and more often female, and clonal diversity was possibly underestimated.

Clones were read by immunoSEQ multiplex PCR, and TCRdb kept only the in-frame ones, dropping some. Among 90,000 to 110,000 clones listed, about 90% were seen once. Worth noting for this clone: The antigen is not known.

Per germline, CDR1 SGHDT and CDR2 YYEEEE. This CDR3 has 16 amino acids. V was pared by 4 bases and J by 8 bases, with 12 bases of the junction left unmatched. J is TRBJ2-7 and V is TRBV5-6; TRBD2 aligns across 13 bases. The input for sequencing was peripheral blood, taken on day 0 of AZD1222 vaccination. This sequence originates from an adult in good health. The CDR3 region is CASSLRPGLAGIKQYF. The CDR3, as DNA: TGTGCCAGCAGCCTCAGACCGGGACTAGCGGGGATTAAGCAGTACTTC.